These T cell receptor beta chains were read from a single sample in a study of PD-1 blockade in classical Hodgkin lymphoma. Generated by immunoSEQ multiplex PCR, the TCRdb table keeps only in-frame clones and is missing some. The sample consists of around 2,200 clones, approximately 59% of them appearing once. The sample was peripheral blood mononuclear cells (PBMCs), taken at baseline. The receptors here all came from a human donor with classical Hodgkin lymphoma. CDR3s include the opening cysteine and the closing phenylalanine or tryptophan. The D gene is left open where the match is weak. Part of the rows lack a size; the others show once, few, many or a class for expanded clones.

CDR3 protein: CASSFGTAYGYTF; CDR3 DNA: TGTGCCAGCAGTTTCGGGACAGCCTATGGCTACACCTTC; clone size: few; J gene: TRBJ1-2; V gene: TRBV28; D gene: TRBD1
CDR3 protein: CASSPEYIETQYF; CDR3 DNA: TGTGCCAGCAGCCCCGAGTATATTGAGACCCAGTACTTC; clone size: -; J gene: TRBJ2-5; V gene: TRBV28; D gene: -
CDR3 protein: CASSQGGGRGRTEAFF; CDR3 DNA: TGTGCCAGCAGCCAAGGAGGCGGTAGGGGCAGGACTGAAGCTTTCTTT; clone size: -; J gene: TRBJ1-1; V gene: TRBV14; D gene: -
CDR3 protein: CASSFSIAGLGNTQYF; CDR3 DNA: TGTGCCAGCAGCTTTTCGATTGCGGGGCTGGGTAATACGCAGTATTTT; clone size: -; J gene: TRBJ2-3; V gene: TRBV7-9; D gene: -
CDR3 protein: CAYHSGLASGNTIYF; CDR3 DNA: TGTGCCTATCATTCGGGGCTAGCCTCTGGAAACACCATATATTTT; clone size: -; J gene: TRBJ1-3; V gene: TRBV30; D gene: -
CDR3 protein: CASSPIQGAIFSEQFF; CDR3 DNA: TGCGCCAGCAGCCCTATACAGGGGGCTATTTTCAGTGAGCAGTTCTTC; clone size: -; J gene: TRBJ2-1; V gene: TRBV4-1; D gene: TRBD1
CDR3 protein: CASSYVAGLYNEQFF; CDR3 DNA: TGTGCCAGCAGTTACGTTGCGGGGCTTTACAATGAGCAGTTCTTC; clone size: -; J gene: TRBJ2-1; V gene: TRBV6-6; D gene: -
CDR3 protein: CASSQGSVEAFF; CDR3 DNA: TGTGCCAGTAGTCAAGGGTCAGTTGAAGCTTTCTTT; clone size: -; J gene: TRBJ1-1; V gene: TRBV19; D gene: -
CDR3 protein: CASSVLSGGPYNEQFF; CDR3 DNA: TGTGCCAGCAGCGTCCTTAGCGGGGGGCCTTACAATGAGCAGTTCTTC; clone size: -; J gene: TRBJ2-1; V gene: TRBV9; D gene: TRBD2
CDR3 protein: CASSITSGAYNEQFF; CDR3 DNA: TGTGCCAGTAGTATAACTAGCGGGGCTTACAATGAGCAGTTCTTC; clone size: large; J gene: TRBJ2-1; V gene: TRBV19; D gene: TRBD2
CDR3 protein: CATSMSVMNTEAFF; CDR3 DNA: TGTGCCACCAGCATGTCGGTTATGAACACTGAAGCTTTCTTT; clone size: -; J gene: TRBJ1-1; V gene: TRBV15; D gene: -
CDR3 protein: CATGMSVMNTEAFF; CDR3 DNA: TGTGCCACCGGCATGTCGGTTATGAACACTGAAGCTTTCTTT; clone size: -; J gene: TRBJ1-1; V gene: TRBV15; D gene: -
CDR3 protein: CASSPRVRTKNIQYF; CDR3 DNA: TGTGCCAGCAGCCCCCGTGTTCGGACCAAAAACATTCAGTACTTC; clone size: -; J gene: TRBJ2-4; V gene: TRBV11-2; D gene: -
CDR3 protein: CASTTRDRGNSPLHF; CDR3 DNA: TGTGCCAGCACTACACGGGACAGGGGGAATTCACCCCTCCACTTT; clone size: few; J gene: TRBJ1-6; V gene: TRBV6-5; D gene: TRBD1
CDR3 protein: CASRFVDRGSGANVLTF; CDR3 DNA: TGCGCCAGCAGATTTGTGGACAGGGGATCTGGGGCCAACGTCCTGACTTTC; clone size: -; J gene: TRBJ2-6; V gene: TRBV5-1; D gene: TRBD1
CDR3 protein: CASSSKWTLSYNEQFF; CDR3 DNA: TGCGCCAGCAGCTCGAAATGGACCCTCTCCTACAATGAGCAGTTCTTC; clone size: few; J gene: TRBJ2-1; V gene: TRBV5-1; D gene: -
CDR3 protein: CASKSGGPFNEQFF; CDR3 DNA: TGTGCCAGCAAGAGCGGGGGACCATTCAATGAGCAGTTCTTC; clone size: -; J gene: TRBJ2-1; V gene: TRBV6-1; D gene: TRBD2
CDR3 protein: CASSQFTQNSYEQYF; CDR3 DNA: TGCGCCAGCAGTCAATTCACACAGAACTCCTACGAGCAGTACTTC; clone size: -; J gene: TRBJ2-7; V gene: TRBV23-1; D gene: -
CDR3 protein: CASSYGLAFAETQYF; CDR3 DNA: TGTGCCAGCAGCTACGGACTGGCCTTTGCGGAGACCCAGTACTTC; clone size: -; J gene: TRBJ2-5; V gene: TRBV7-2; D gene: -
CDR3 protein: CASSTSGPGQGVEETQYF; CDR3 DNA: TGTGCCAGCAGTACAAGCGGACCGGGACAGGGGGTCGAAGAGACCCAGTACTTC; clone size: -; J gene: TRBJ2-5; V gene: TRBV2; D gene: TRBD1
CDR3 protein: CASSPGTGVNTGELFF; CDR3 DNA: TGTGCCAGCAGCCCCGGGACAGGGGTGAACACCGGGGAGCTGTTTTTT; clone size: -; J gene: TRBJ2-2; V gene: TRBV7-9; D gene: TRBD1
CDR3 protein: CASTAGNGEQYF; CDR3 DNA: TGTGCCAGCACCGCAGGGAATGGCGAGCAGTACTTC; clone size: -; J gene: TRBJ2-7; V gene: TRBV6-1; D gene: -
CDR3 protein: CASSLGKGGNQPQHF; CDR3 DNA: TGTGCCAGCAGTTTAGGGAAAGGGGGCAATCAGCCCCAGCATTTT; clone size: -; J gene: TRBJ1-5; V gene: TRBV27; D gene: -
CDR3 protein: CASSFSGTGLQETQYF; CDR3 DNA: TGTGCCAGCAGCTTCTCCGGGACAGGGCTCCAAGAGACCCAGTACTTC; clone size: -; J gene: TRBJ2-5; V gene: TRBV7-9; D gene: TRBD1
CDR3 protein: CASSLWLGSGNTIYF; CDR3 DNA: TGTGCCAGCAGCTTATGGTTAGGGTCTGGAAACACCATATATTTT; clone size: -; J gene: TRBJ1-3; V gene: TRBV7-2; D gene: -
CDR3 protein: CASSAAGGGGELFF; CDR3 DNA: TGTGCCAGCAGCGCTGCGGGGGGAGGAGGGGAGCTGTTTTTT; clone size: once; J gene: TRBJ2-2; V gene: TRBV9; D gene: TRBD2
CDR3 protein: CASSEVASGGEQFF; CDR3 DNA: TGTGCCAGCAGTGAAGTGGCTAGCGGGGGGGAGCAGTTCTTC; clone size: -; J gene: TRBJ2-1; V gene: TRBV2; D gene: TRBD2
CDR3 protein: CSAADRWAFF; CDR3 DNA: TGCAGTGCCGCGGACAGGTGGGCTTTCTTT; clone size: -; J gene: TRBJ1-1; V gene: TRBV20-1; D gene: TRBD1
CDR3 protein: CASSTYDRPGAYGYTF; CDR3 DNA: TGTGCCAGCAGCACTTACGACAGGCCGGGGGCTTATGGCTACACCTTC; clone size: -; J gene: TRBJ1-2; V gene: TRBV9; D gene: -
CDR3 protein: CASTRTGRRATYGYTF; CDR3 DNA: TGTGCCAGCACCCGGACAGGGCGTCGGGCAACGTATGGCTACACCTTC; clone size: -; J gene: TRBJ1-2; V gene: TRBV5-4; D gene: TRBD1
CDR3 protein: CASSDSGGAFNEQFF; CDR3 DNA: TGTGCCAGCAGTGATTCGGGGGGGGCCTTCAATGAGCAGTTCTTC; clone size: -; J gene: TRBJ2-1; V gene: TRBV6-4; D gene: TRBD2
CDR3 protein: CASIESGGKNIQYF; CDR3 DNA: TGTGCCAGCATCGAATCCGGGGGCAAAAACATTCAGTACTTC; clone size: -; J gene: TRBJ2-4; V gene: TRBV28; D gene: -
CDR3 protein: CASSGGLNSPLHF; CDR3 DNA: TGTGCCAGCTCCGGGGGGCTTAATTCACCCCTCCACTTT; clone size: -; J gene: TRBJ1-6; V gene: TRBV6-4; D gene: -
CDR3 protein: CASSQGVLAGDHNEQFF; CDR3 DNA: TGCGCCAGCAGCCAAGGAGTATTAGCGGGGGATCACAATGAGCAGTTCTTC; clone size: -; J gene: TRBJ2-1; V gene: TRBV4-1; D gene: TRBD2
CDR3 protein: CASSLARTGGYNEQFF; CDR3 DNA: TGCGCCAGCAGCTTGGCTCGCACAGGGGGCTACAATGAGCAGTTCTTC; clone size: few; J gene: TRBJ2-1; V gene: TRBV5-1; D gene: TRBD1
CDR3 protein: CASSPASTGKYGYTF; CDR3 DNA: TGTGCCAGCAGCCCTGCCTCTACAGGAAAATATGGCTACACCTTC; clone size: -; J gene: TRBJ1-2; V gene: TRBV28; D gene: -
CDR3 protein: CASSPNPGNSPLHF; CDR3 DNA: TGTGCCAGCAGTCCCAACCCAGGGAATTCACCCCTCCACTTT; clone size: -; J gene: TRBJ1-6; V gene: TRBV6-4; D gene: -
CDR3 protein: CASSIGGFNEQFF; CDR3 DNA: TGTGCCAGTAGTATTGGGGGGTTCAATGAGCAGTTCTTC; clone size: medium-sized; J gene: TRBJ2-1; V gene: TRBV19; D gene: -
CDR3 protein: CASSSSGGVATGELFF; CDR3 DNA: TGCGCCAGCAGCTCGAGCGGGGGGGTTGCCACCGGGGAGCTGTTTTTT; clone size: -; J gene: TRBJ2-2; V gene: TRBV5-1; D gene: TRBD2
CDR3 protein: CASSLSGTLYNEQFF; CDR3 DNA: TGTGCCAGCAGCTTAAGCGGGACACTCTACAATGAGCAGTTCTTC; clone size: -; J gene: TRBJ2-1; V gene: TRBV7-2; D gene: -
CDR3 protein: CASSKDRETVYEQYF; CDR3 DNA: TGCGCCAGCAGCAAAGACAGGGAGACGGTCTACGAGCAGTACTTC; clone size: -; J gene: TRBJ2-7; V gene: TRBV5-1; D gene: TRBD1
CDR3 protein: CAWSEGGASPFF; CDR3 DNA: TGTGCCTGGAGTGAAGGGGGGGCGTCACCGTTCTTC; clone size: -; J gene: TRBJ2-1; V gene: TRBV30; D gene: -